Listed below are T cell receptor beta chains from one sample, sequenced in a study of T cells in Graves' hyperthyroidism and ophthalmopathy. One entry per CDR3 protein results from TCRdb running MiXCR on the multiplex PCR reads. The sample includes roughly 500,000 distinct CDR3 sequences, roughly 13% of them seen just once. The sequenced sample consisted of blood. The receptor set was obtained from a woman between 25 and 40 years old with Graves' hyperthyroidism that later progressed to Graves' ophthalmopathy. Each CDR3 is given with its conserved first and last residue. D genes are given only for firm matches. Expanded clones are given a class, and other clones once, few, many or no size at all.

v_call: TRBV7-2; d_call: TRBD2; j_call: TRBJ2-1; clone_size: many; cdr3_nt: TGTGCCAGCAGTTTAGCGGGGCCAAGCTCCTACAATGAGCAGTTCTTC; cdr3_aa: CASSLAGPSSYNEQFF
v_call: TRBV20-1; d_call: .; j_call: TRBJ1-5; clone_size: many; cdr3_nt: TGCAGTGCTAGAGGAATTCACAATCAGCCCCAGCATTTT; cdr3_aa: CSARGIHNQPQHF
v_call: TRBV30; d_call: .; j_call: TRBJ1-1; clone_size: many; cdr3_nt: TGTGCCTGGGTGACACCCCAGTACACTGAAGCTTTCTTT; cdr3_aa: CAWVTPQYTEAFF
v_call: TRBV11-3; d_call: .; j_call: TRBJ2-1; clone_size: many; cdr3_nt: TGTGCCAGCAGCTTAGATACCCCGGGGCTCTCGGCCTACAATGAGCAGTTCTTC; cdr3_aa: CASSLDTPGLSAYNEQFF
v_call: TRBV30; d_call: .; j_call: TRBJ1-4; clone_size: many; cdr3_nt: TGTGCCTGGAGCACTCCTGGGGGATTTAATGAAAAACTGTTTTTT; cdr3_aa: CAWSTPGGFNEKLFF
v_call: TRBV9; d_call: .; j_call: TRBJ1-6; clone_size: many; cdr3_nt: TGTGCCAGCAGCGGGTCGGACAGCTATAATTCACCCCTCCACTTT; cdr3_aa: CASSGSDSYNSPLHF
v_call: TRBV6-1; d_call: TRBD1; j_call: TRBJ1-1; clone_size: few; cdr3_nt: TGTGCCAGCAGTGAAGGGCACAGGGGGCTCACTGAAGCTTTCTTT; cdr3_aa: CASSEGHRGLTEAFF
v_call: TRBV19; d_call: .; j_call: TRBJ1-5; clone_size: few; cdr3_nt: TGTACCAGTAGTATGGAGACACACAATCAGCCCCAGCATTTT; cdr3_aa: CTSSMETHNQPQHF
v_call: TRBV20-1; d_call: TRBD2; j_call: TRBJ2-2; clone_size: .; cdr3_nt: TGCAGTGCTAGAGATCTGAGGGAGGGTTTAAAGAGCATGGTCGGGGAGCTGTTTTTT; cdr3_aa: CSARDLREGLKSMVGELFF
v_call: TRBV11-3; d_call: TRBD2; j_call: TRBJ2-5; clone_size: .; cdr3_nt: TGTGCGAGCAGCTTACTCCAGACTAGCGGGAGCCAAGAGACCCAGTACTTC; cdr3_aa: CASSLLQTSGSQETQYF
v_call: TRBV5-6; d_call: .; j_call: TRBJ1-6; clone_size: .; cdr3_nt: TGTGCCAGCAGCCTCAGGGGAATGGGCTCCTATAATTCACCCCTCCACTTT; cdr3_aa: CASSLRGMGSYNSPLHF
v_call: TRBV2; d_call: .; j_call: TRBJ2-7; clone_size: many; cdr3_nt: TGTGCCAGCAGGGAGAGCTTCGAGCAGTACTTC; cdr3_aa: CASRESFEQYF
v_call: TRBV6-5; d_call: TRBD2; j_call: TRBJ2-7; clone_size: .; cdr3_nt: TGTGCCAGCAGTTCCCCCTCAAGCGGGGTAACCTACGAGCAGTACTTC; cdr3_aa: CASSSPSSGVTYEQYF
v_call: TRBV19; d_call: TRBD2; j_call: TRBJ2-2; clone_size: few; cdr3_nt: TGTGCCAGTAGTATCCCCAGGGAGGGCACCGGGGAGCTGTTTTTT; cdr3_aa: CASSIPREGTGELFF
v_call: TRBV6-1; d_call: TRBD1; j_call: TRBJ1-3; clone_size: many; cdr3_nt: TGTGCCAGCAACAGGGGTAGCTCTGGAAACACCATATATTTT; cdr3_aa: CASNRGSSGNTIYF
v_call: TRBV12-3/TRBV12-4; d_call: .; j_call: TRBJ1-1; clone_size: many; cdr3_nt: TGTGCCAGCAGTTTTTCTAGCAAACTGAACACTGAAGCTTTCTTT; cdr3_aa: CASSFSSKLNTEAFF
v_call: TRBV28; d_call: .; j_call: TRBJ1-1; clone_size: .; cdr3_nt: TGTGCCAGCCCCCCCCCCCCCACGGCCTCCGAAGCTTTCTTT; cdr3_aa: CASPPPPTASEAFF
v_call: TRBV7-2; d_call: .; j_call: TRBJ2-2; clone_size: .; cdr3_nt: TGTGCCAGCAGTTCACCCGCCGGGACGTCAAACACCGGGGAGCTGTTTTTT; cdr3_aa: CASSSPAGTSNTGELFF
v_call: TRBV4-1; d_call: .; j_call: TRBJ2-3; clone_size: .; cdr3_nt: TGCGCCAGCAGCCAAGCAGCGGGTAGCACAGATACGCAGTATTTT; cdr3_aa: CASSQAAGSTDTQYF
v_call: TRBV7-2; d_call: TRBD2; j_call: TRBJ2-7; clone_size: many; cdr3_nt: TGTGCCAGCAGCTTATACGCGGGAGAGCAAGACGAGCAGTACTTC; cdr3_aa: CASSLYAGEQDEQYF
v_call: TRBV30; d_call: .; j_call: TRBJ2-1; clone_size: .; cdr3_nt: TGTGCCTGGAACGGACAGTACAATGAGCAGTTCTTC; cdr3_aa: CAWNGQYNEQFF
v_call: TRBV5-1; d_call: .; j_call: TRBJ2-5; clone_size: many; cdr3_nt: TGCGCCAGCAGCCTAGGATCGACTCCTCCCCGGGAGACCCAGTACTTC; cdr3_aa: CASSLGSTPPRETQYF
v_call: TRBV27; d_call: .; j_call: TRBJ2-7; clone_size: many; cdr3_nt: TGTGCCAGCAGTTTTCGGGGACCCGAGCAGTACTTC; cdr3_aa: CASSFRGPEQYF
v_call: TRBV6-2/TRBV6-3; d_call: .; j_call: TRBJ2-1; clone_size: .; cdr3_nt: TGTGCCTCCAAATTATACAATGAGCAGTTCTTC; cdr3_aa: CASKLYNEQFF
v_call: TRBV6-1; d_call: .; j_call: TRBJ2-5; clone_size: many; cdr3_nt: TGTGCCAGCCGGAGTAGCGGAGAGGGGGAGACCCAGTACTTC; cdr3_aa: CASRSSGEGETQYF
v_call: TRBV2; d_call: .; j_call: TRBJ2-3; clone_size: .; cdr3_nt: TGTGCCGGCCTGGAGGAAACGCAGTATTTT; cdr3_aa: CAGLEETQYF
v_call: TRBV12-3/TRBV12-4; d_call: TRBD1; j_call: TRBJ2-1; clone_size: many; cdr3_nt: TGTGCCAGCAGTATAGACAGGGGTGATGAGCAGTTCTTC; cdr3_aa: CASSIDRGDEQFF
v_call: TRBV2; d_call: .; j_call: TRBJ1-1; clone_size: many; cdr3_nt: TGTGCCAGCAGTGTCCGGAAGCAGACAGGGAACACTGAAGCTTTCTTT; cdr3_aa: CASSVRKQTGNTEAFF
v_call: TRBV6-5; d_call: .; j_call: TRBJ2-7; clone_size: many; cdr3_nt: TGTGCCAGCAGTTACTCGCCTAGTTTGTACGGCGAGCAGTACTTC; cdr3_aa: CASSYSPSLYGEQYF
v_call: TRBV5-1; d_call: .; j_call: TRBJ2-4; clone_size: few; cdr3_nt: TGCGCCAGCAGCTTGACAGACAAAAACATTCAGTACTTC; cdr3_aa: CASSLTDKNIQYF
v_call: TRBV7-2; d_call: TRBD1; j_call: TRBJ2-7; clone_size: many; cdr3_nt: TGTGCCAGCAGCCTTGACAGGGGGACCACCTACGAGCAGTACTTC; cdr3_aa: CASSLDRGTTYEQYF
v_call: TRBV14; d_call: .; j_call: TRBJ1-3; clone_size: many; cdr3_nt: TGTGCCAGCAGCCAAGTTGATTCGGGGTACGGAAACACCATATATTTT; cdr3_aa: CASSQVDSGYGNTIYF
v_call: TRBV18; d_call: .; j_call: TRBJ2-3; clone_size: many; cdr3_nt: TGTGCCAGCTCACCACCCAGCCTCGGGGGCCTCACAGATACGCAGTATTTT; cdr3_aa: CASSPPSLGGLTDTQYF
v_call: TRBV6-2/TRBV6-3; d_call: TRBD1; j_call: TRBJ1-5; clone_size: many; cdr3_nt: TGTGCCAGCAACGGGGACAGGAATAGCAATCAGCCCCAGCATTTT; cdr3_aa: CASNGDRNSNQPQHF
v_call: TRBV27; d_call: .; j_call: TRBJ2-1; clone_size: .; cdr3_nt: TGTGCCAGCAGTTTACGGTATGGGGAGCAGTTCTTC; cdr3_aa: CASSLRYGEQFF
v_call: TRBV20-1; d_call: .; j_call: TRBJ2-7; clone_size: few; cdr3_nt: TGCAGTGCGAACTCCCTCTCCTACGAGCAGTACTTC; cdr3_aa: CSANSLSYEQYF
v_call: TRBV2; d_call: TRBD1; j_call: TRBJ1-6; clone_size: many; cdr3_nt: TGTGCCAGCAAAACAGGGGCGGGGTCACCCCTCCACTTT; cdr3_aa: CASKTGAGSPLHF
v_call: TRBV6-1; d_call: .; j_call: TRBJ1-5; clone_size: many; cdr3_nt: TGTGCCAGCAGTTATAAGGATAGCAATCAGCCCCAGCATTTT; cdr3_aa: CASSYKDSNQPQHF
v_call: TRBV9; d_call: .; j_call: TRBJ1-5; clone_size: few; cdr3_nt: TGTGCCAGCGGCGTAGGAGGGGATCGCAGTCAGCCCCAGCATTTT; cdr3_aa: CASGVGGDRSQPQHF
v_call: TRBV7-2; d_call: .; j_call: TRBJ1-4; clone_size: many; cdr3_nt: TGTGCCAGCAGCCGCCTTAGCCAGGGGAATGAAAAACTGTTTTTT; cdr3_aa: CASSRLSQGNEKLFF
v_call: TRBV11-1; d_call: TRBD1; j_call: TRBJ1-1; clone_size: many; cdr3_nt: TGTGCCAGCAGCTTAATAGGGACAGTGAACACTGAAGCTTTCTTT; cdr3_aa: CASSLIGTVNTEAFF
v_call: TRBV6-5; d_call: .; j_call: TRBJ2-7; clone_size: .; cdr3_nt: TGTGCCAGCAGTTATAATGAGGGGGGAAGCGAGCAGTACTTC; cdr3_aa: CASSYNEGGSEQYF
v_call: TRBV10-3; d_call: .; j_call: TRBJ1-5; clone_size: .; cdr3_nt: TGTGCCATCAGTGAGTCCGGCAGGGATAGCAATCAGCCCCAGCATTTT; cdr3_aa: CAISESGRDSNQPQHF
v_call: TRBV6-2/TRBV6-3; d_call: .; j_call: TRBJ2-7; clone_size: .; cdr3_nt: TGTGCCAGCCAAAGGGTCTCCTCCTTCCACAAGCAGTACTTC; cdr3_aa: CASQRVSSFHKQYF
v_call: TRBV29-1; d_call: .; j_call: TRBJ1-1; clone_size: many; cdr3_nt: TGCAGCGTTCCCCCCGGGGGCGGAACTGAAGCTTTCTTT; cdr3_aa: CSVPPGGGTEAFF
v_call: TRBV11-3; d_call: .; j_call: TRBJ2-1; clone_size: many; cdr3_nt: TGTGCCAGCAGCCAGGGGGAGGGCGGTACGGATGAGCAGTTCTTC; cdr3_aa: CASSQGEGGTDEQFF
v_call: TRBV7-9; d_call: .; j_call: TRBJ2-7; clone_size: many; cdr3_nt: TGTGCCAGCAGCTCTGACTCCCACGAGCAGTACTTC; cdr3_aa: CASSSDSHEQYF
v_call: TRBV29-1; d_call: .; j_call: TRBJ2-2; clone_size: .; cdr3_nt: TGCAGCGTTGGGGTAGCCTTGAACACCGGGGAGCTGTTTTTT; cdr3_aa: CSVGVALNTGELFF
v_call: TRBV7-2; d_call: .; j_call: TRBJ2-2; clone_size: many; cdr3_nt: TGTGCCAGCAGCTTCCAACAGCCCATGGGGAACACCGGGGAGCTGTTTTTT; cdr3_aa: CASSFQQPMGNTGELFF
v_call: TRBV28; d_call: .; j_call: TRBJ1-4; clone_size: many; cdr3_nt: TGTGCCAGCAGTTTATCCAGGGTGCGACCAACTAATGAAAAACTGTTTTTT; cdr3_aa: CASSLSRVRPTNEKLFF